The clone carrying this T cell receptor beta chain came up many times. Its antigen is undetermined. The data stem from a study of T cells after yellow fever vaccination. Looking at the study overall: Where fractions had low cell numbers, libraries were prepared from them with the SMART-Seq v4 Ultra Low Input RNA kit.

Study-level results: The CD4 and CD8 compartments had a small share of their clonotypes in common.

Conversion of TCR transcripts into cDNA relied on 5'RACE template switching, which added a universal primer site and UMIs. TCRdb redid the calling of the 5' RACE reads with MiXCR, one entry per CDR3 protein. Of a few hundred thousand distinct CDR3 sequences listed, approximately 3.8% are singletons. The CDR3 has 12 residues. The germline V and J ends were trimmed by 3 bases and 12 bases, with 12 bases remaining between them. The sequenced sample was PBMCs, obtained on the day of the yellow fever booster vaccination. The TCR was taken from a man younger than 30 who received the YFV17D yellow fever vaccine. V gene TRBV12-3 or TRBV12-4 combines with J gene TRBJ2-1, with D tentatively TRBD1 (5 bases). This CDR3 is CASSLQGLMQFF. The CDR3 nucleotides read TGTGCCAGCAGTTTGCAGGGTCTGATGCAGTTCTTC.